This T cell receptor (beta chain) was retrieved from a study of blood T cell repertoires in COVID-19. The trim removed 6 bases at V and 6 bases at J, leaving 2 bases unmatched. From germline, CDR1 is MNHEY and CDR2 SVGAGI. This CDR3 has 11 amino acids. The data were produced by immunoSEQ multiplex PCR, yet TCRdb's version contains in-frame clones alone and is incomplete. Among 150,000 to 200,000 clones listed, more than 70% were seen once. The source of this sequence is a human donor in a cohort sampled during active COVID-19. Material for sequencing was peripheral blood. V usage is TRBV6-5 and J usage is TRBJ2-7, with 7 bases that match TRBD1. CDR3 sequence (DNA): TGTGCCAGCAGGCGACAGGGCGAGCAGTACTTC. This translates into CASRRQGEQYF.